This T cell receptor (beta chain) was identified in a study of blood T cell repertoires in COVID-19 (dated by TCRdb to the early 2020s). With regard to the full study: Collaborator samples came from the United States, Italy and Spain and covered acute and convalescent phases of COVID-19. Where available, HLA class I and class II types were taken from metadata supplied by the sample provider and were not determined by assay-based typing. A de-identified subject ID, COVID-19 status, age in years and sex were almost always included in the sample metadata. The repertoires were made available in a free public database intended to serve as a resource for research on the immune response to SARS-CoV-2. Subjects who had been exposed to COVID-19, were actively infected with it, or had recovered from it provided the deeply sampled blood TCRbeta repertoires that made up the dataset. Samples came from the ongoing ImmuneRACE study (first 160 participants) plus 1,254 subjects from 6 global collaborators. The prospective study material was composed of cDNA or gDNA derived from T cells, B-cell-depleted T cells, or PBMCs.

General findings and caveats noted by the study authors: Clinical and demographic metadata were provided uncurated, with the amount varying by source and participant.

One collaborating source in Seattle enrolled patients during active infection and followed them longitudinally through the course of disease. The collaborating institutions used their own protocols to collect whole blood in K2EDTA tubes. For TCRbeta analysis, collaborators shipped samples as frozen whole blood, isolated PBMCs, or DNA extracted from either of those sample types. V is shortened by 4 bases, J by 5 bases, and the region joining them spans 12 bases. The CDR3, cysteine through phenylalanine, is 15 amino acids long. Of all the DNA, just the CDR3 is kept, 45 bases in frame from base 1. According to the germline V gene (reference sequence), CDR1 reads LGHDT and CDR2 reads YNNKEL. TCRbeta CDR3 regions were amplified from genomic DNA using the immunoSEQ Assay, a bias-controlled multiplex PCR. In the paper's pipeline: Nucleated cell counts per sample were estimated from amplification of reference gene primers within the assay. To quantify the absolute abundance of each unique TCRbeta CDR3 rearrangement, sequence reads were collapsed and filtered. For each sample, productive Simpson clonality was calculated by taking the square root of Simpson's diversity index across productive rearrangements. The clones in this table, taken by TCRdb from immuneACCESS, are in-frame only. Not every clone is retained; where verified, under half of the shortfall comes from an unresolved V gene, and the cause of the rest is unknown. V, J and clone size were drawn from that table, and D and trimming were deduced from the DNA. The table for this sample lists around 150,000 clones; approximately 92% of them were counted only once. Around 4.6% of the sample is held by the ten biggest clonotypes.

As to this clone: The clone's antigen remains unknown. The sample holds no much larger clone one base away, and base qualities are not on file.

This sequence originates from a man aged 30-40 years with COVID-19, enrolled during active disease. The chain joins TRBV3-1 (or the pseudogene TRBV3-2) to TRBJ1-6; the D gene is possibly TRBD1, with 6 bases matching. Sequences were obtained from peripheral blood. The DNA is TGTGCCAGCAGCCTCCGGGACATAAATAATTCACCCCTCCACTTT. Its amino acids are CASSLRDINNSPLHF.